Presented here are 18 T cell receptor beta chains from one specimen sequenced in a study of blood T cells in healthy people across ages. A second roughly 6 to 11 cycle PCR used barcoded and J-beta primers. TCRdb independently ran MiXCR on the 5' RACE reads; one entry per CDR3 protein. Of around 1,500,000 distinct CDR3 sequences in the sample, roughly 40% were seen once. The material sequenced was blood. Every receptor here comes from a woman aged 18 to 35 in good health.

The genes are TRBV7-2 and TRBJ2-7; a weak D match, TRBD2 (5 bases). This CDR3 region has 17 residues. V lost 1 base and J lost 7, with 23 bases in between. Per germline, CDR1 SGHTA and CDR2 FQGNSA. CDR3 DNA sequence: TGTGCCAGCAGCTTAGATCCTAGCCGGGGAGCCTACAATGAGCAGTACTTC. This sequence encodes CASSLDPSRGAYNEQYF.

This clonotype was seen only a few times. The chain employs TRBV9 and TRBJ2-7; 7 nucleotides line up with TRBD2. Looked up from germline, CDR1 is SGDLS and CDR2 is YYNGEE. Germline trimming cut 3 bases from V and 1 base from J; bases unmatched to any gene: 4. This CDR3 spans 14 amino acids. CDR3 sequence reads: CASSERDASYEQYF. The CDR3 coding sequence is TGTGCCAGCAGCGAGCGGGACGCATCCTACGAGCAGTACTTC.

This clonotype occurred a few times. This chain uses TRBV7-2 with TRBJ2-7; 8 nucleotides line up with TRBD2. Trimming at V came to 4 bases and at J to 0 bases, leaving 14 bases not matched to a gene. In germline, CDR1 is SGHTA, CDR2 FQGNSA. The CDR3 totals 18 residues. The DNA of the CDR3 is TGTGCCAGCAGCTCTAGCAGTATAGGACTAGCAGGCTCCTACGAGCAGTACTTC. It codes for CASSSSSIGLAGSYEQYF. Using reference TRBV7-2 and TRBJ2-7 for the parts outside the CDR3, the full variable domain is GAGVSQSPSNKVTEKGKDVELRCDPISGHTALYWYRQSLGQGLEFLIYFQGNSAPDKSGLPSDRFSAERTGGSVSTLTIQRTQQEDSAVYLCASSSSSIGLAGSYEQYFGPGTRLTVT.

The gene calls are TRBV18 and TRBJ2-7; D is possibly TRBD2 (6 bases). This CDR3 is built from 16 residues. Germline loops: CDR1 KGHSH, CDR2 LQKENI. With 1 base removed from V and 3 bases from J, the gap between germline ends came to 16 bases. The CDR3 DNA reads TGTGCCAGCTCACCACGGGGACGGGGGATAAACTACGAGCAGTACTTC. This codes for CASSPRGRGINYEQYF.

The chain employs TRBV3-1 and TRBJ2-1; 8 nucleotides line up with TRBD2. The germline gives CDR1 LGHDT, CDR2 YNNKEL (reference sequence). The CDR3 covers 15 residues. Unmatched junction bases numbered 9, after V lost 4 bases and J lost 7 bases. The CDR3 DNA sequence: TGTGCCAGCAGCCGAGGGGGACTAGAGACGAATGAGCAGTTCTTC. Protein sequence: CASSRGGLETNEQFF.

The chain employs TRBV6-1 and TRBJ2-1; D is unresolved. The J call may be in error: the DNA end matches TRBJ2-7 better. The CDR3 spans 14 residues. Germline V gives CDR1 MNHNS, CDR2 SASEGT. CDR3 sequence: CASSEAPSPYEQYF. CDR3 nucleotides: TGTGCCAGCAGTGAAGCTCCTAGTCCCTACGAGCAGTACTTC.

This clonotype was counted only a few times. The chain couples TRBV2 to TRBJ1-2; unclear D gene. This CDR3 spans 15 amino acids. Trimming shortened V by 2 bases and J by 7 bases, and 17 bases separated the two germline ends. The germline gives CDR1 SNHLY, CDR2 FYNNEI. CDR3 bases: TGTGCCAGCAGTGAATTGATGCAAACTAATGGTGGCTACACCTTC. Amino acid sequence: CASSELMQTNGGYTF.

The rearrangement uses TRBV9 and TRBJ1-1; D possibly corresponds to TRBD1 (5 bases). Per germline, CDR1 SGDLS and CDR2 YYNGEE. Trimming removed 0 bases from V and 1 base from J, with 10 bases in between. The CDR3 covers 15 residues. The CDR3 sequence is CASSVATGGNTEAFF. The DNA for the CDR3 is TGTGCCAGCAGCGTAGCTACAGGAGGGAACACTGAAGCTTTCTTT.

This clonotype was seen more than once but under ten times. The chain uses TRBV6-6 and TRBJ2-7, with D possibly TRBD1 on 6 matching bases. The CDR3 runs 15 residues. Trimming took off 5 bases at V and 3 bases at J, with 17 bases between the two ends. Germline CDR1 reads MNHNY; CDR2 reads SVGAGI (reference sequence). The DNA of the CDR3 is TGTGCCAGCAGTGGGAAAGGGTGGACAGACTACGAGCAGTACTTC. Translated: CASSGKGWTDYEQYF.

V usage is TRBV11-3 and J usage is TRBJ2-7, with D unresolved. The assigned J gene may be wrong: the sequence end matches TRBJ2-4 better. This CDR3 is 14 amino acids long. Germline CDR1 reads SGHNT; CDR2 reads YENEEA. CDR3 loop: CASSFGPTSNIQYF. The CDR3 nucleotides read TGTGCCAGCAGCTTCGGGCCGACTTCGAACATTCAGTACTTC.

This chain uses TRBV10-3 with TRBJ2-1, with 9 nucleotides matching TRBD2. CDR1 is ENHRY and CDR2 is SYGVKD in the germline V gene. The CDR3 has 13 amino acids. Losses at the gene ends were 10 bases for V and 7 bases for J; bases not matched to a gene: 8. CDR3 DNA sequence: TGTGCCACTGCGGGGACTAGCTATAATGAGCAGTTCTTC. Translating gives CATAGTSYNEQFF.

This rearrangement joins TRBV3-1 to TRBJ2-4, with 12 positions matching TRBD2. The end of the DNA fits TRBJ2-7 better, so the J call may be wrong. Germline assignment: CDR1 LGHDT and CDR2 YNNKEL (reference sequence). The CDR3 loop spans 16 amino acids. The CDR3 nucleotides are TGTGCCAGCAGCCCCGGGACTAGCGGGTTTTTCTACGAGCAGTACTTC. Amino acid sequence: CASSPGTSGFFYEQYF.

This clonotype occurred a few times. The V call is TRBV12-3 or TRBV12-4, the J call TRBJ1-2, with D perhaps TRBD1 (5 bases). Trimming stripped 1 base from V and 3 bases from J, with 9 bases between. This CDR3 has 14 residues. CDR3 in amino acids: CASSLEWGHYGYTF. As DNA, the CDR3 is TGTGCCAGCAGTTTAGAGTGGGGACACTATGGCTACACCTTC.

The V call is TRBV12-3 or TRBV12-4, the J call TRBJ1-1, with 10 bases matching TRBD1. The CDR3 is made up of 13 amino acids. V shed 5 bases, J shed 10 bases, and the junction held 7 bases outside the gene matches. The CDR3 is CASSQRDRGLAFF. The CDR3 coding sequence is TGTGCCAGCAGTCAACGGGACAGGGGATTAGCTTTCTTT.

This clonotype showed up just a few times. The chain joins TRBV6-1 to TRBJ2-7; D perhaps matches TRBD2 (5 bases). Deletions cut 6 bases from V and 2 bases from J, with 23 bases between. CDR1 and CDR2 (germline): MNHNS, SASEGT. The length of the CDR3 is 17 residues. CDR3 in DNA: TGTGCCAGCAGCGAGCAGACTACGGCGGGCCTACCCTACGAGCAGTACTTC. Translated, it gives CASSEQTTAGLPYEQYF.

Comment on this clonotype: A much larger clone is a single base away; this may be a read error. V is TRBV12-3 or TRBV12-4 and J is TRBJ2-5; D perhaps matches TRBD1 (6 bases). The J call may be mistaken, given a closer DNA end match to TRBJ2-4. The CDR3 consists of 13 residues. Here the CDR3 DNA reads TGTGCCAGCAGCCACACAGGGCTCGACATTCAGTACTTC. Its protein product is CASSHTGLDIQYF.

J is TRBJ1-5 and V is TRBV7-9; D unresolved. Between the trimmed V and J ends, which lost 2 bases and 9 bases, there was a span of 14 bases. The V gene's germline CDR1 is SEHNR and CDR2 FQNEAQ (reference sequence). This CDR3 spans 14 amino acids. Written as DNA, the CDR3 is TGTGCCAGCAGCTTAACGGCGGCTGCGGGGCCCCAGCATTTT. Protein sequence: CASSLTAAAGPQHF.

The chain joins TRBV11-2 to TRBJ2-5, with D unresolved. The germline CDR1 and CDR2 sequences are SGHAT and FQNNGV. V was clipped by 2 bases and J by 5 bases, with 6 bases between them. This CDR3 comprises 12 residues. Written as DNA, the CDR3 is TGTGCCAGCAGCTTATGGGTGGAGACCCAGTACTTC. The encoded protein is CASSLWVETQYF. Drawing the rest from reference TRBV11-2 and TRBJ2-5, the complete variable domain is EAGVAQSPRYKIIEKRQSVAFWCNPISGHATLYWYQQILGQGPKLLIQFQNNGVVDDSQLPKDRFSAERLKGVDSTLKIQPAKLEDSAVYLCASSLWVETQYFGPGTRLLVL.